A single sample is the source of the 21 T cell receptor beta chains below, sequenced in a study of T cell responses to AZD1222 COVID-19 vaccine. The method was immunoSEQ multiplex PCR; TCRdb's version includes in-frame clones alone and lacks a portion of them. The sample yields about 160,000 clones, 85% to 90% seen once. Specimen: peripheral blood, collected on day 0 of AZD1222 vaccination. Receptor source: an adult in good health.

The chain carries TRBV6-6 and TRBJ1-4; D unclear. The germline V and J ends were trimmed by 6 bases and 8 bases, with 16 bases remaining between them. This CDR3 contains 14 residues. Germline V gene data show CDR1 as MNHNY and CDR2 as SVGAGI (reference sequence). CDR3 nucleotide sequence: TGTGCCAGCAGGACCTGGGGTAGGGAGGAAAAACTGTTTTTT. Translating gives CASRTWGREEKLFF.

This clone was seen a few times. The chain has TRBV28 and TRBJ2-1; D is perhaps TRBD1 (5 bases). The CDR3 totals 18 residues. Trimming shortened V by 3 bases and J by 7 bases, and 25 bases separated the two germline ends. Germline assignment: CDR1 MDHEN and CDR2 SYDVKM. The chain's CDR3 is CASSFGFGRAGNGNEQFF. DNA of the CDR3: TGTGCCAGCAGTTTTGGGTTTGGAAGGGCAGGGAATGGGAATGAGCAGTTCTTC.

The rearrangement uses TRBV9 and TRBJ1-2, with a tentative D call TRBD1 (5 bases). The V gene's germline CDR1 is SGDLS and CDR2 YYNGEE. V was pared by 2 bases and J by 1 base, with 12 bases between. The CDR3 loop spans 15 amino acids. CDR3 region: CASSVSWGGNYGYTF. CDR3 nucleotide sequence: TGTGCCAGCAGCGTGAGTTGGGGGGGTAACTATGGCTACACCTTC.

Written as DNA, the CDR3 is TGTGCCAGCGATCATCTCCCGGGGACACTCCGAAACACCATATATTTT. It specifies CASDHLPGTLRNTIYF. This chain links TRBV7-4 with TRBJ1-3; possible D gene TRBD1, 6 bases. V was shortened by 8 bases and J by 5 bases, with 22 bases between the two germline ends. CDR1 is SGHVT, CDR2 SQSDAQ, per germline. The CDR3 runs to 16 residues.

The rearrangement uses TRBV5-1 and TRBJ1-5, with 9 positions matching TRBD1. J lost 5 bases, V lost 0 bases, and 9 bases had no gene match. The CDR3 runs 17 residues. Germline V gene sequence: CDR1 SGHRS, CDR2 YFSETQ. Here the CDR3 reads CASSLAAGTGKYQPQHF. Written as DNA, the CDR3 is TGCGCCAGCAGCTTGGCGGCTGGGACAGGGAAATATCAGCCCCAGCATTTT.

CDR3 sequence reads: CASTPRGGSGYGYTF. The CDR3 bases are TGTGCCAGCACTCCCCGCGGGGGGAGCGGCTATGGCTACACCTTC. V is TRBV2 and J is TRBJ1-2, with D perhaps TRBD1 (5 bases). The CDR3 sequence is 15 residues long. Trimming took 7 bases from V and 4 from J, leaving 19 bases between them. Germline CDR1 is SNHLY and CDR2 is FYNNEI.

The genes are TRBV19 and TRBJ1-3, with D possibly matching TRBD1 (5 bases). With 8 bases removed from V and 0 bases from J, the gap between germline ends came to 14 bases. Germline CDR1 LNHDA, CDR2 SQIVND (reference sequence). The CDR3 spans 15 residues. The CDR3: CASSTTGGSGNTIYF. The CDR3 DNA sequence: TGTGCCAGTTCAACCACGGGGGGCTCTGGAAACACCATATATTTT.

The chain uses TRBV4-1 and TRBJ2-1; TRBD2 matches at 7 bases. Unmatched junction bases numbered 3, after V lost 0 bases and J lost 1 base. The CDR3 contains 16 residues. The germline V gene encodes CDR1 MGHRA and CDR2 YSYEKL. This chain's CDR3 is CASSQEAGLSYNEQFF. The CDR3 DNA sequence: TGCGCCAGCAGCCAAGAAGCGGGACTATCCTACAATGAGCAGTTCTTC.

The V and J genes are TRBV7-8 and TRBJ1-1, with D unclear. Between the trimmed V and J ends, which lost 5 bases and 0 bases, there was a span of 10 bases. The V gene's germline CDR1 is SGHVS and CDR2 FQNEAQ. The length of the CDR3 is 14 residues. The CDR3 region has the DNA TGTGCCAGCAGCACGGGGAGGGTGAACACTGAAGCTTTCTTT. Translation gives CASSTGRVNTEAFF.

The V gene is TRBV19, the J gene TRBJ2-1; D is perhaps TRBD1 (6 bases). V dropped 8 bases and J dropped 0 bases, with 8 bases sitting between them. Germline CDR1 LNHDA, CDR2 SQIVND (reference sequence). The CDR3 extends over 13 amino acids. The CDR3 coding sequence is TGTGCCAGTGGGACAATCTCCTACAATGAGCAGTTCTTC. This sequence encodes CASGTISYNEQFF.

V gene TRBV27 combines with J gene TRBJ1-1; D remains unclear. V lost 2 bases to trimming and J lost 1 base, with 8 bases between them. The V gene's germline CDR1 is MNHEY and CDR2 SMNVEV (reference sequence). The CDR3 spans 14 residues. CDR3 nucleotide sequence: TGTGCCAGCAGTTTAAGTTCTGGGAACACTGAAGCTTTCTTT. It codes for CASSLSSGNTEAFF.

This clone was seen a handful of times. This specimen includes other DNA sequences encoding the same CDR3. CDR3 loop: CASSSGQGRTEAFF. The DNA of the CDR3 is TGTGCCAGCAGTTCGGGACAGGGGCGAACTGAAGCTTTCTTT. The chain joins TRBV6-5 to TRBJ1-1; 10 bases align to TRBD1. Per the germline V gene, CDR1 is MNHEY and CDR2 is SVGAGI. The CDR3 covers 14 residues. With V trimmed by 4 bases and J by 5 bases, 4 bases remained unmatched.

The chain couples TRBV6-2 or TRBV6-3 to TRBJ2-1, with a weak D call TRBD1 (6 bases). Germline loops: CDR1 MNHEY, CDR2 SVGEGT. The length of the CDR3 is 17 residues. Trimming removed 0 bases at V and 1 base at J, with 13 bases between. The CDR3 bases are TGTGCCAGCAGTTACTCCGATGAAGGGGGTTCCTACAATGAGCAGTTCTTC. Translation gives CASSYSDEGGSYNEQFF.

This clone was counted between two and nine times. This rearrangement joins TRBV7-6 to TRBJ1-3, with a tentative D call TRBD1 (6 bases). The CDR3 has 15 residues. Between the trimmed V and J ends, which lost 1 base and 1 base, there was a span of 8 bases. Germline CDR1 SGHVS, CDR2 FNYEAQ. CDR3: CASSLEGGSGNTIYF. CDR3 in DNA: TGTGCCAGCAGCTTAGAGGGGGGTTCTGGAAACACCATATATTTT. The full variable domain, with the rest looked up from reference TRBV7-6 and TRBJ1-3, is GAGVSQSPRYKVTKRGQDVALRCDPISGHVSLYWYRQALGQGPEFLTYFNYEAQQDKSGLPNDRFSAERPEGSISTLTIQRTEQRDSAMYRCASSLEGGSGNTIYFGEGSWLTVV.

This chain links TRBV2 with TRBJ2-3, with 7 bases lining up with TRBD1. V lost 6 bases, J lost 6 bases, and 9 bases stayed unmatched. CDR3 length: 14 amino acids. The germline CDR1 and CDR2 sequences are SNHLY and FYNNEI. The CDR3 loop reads CASRQGYRGDTQYF. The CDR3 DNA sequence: TGTGCCAGCAGACAGGGGTACCGCGGGGATACGCAGTATTTT.

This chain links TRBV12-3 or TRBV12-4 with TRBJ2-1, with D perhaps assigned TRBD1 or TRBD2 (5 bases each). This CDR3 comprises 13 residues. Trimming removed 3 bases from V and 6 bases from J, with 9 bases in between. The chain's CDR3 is CASSLSGRNEQFF. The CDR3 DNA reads TGTGCCAGCAGTTTGTCGGGGCGCAATGAGCAGTTCTTC.

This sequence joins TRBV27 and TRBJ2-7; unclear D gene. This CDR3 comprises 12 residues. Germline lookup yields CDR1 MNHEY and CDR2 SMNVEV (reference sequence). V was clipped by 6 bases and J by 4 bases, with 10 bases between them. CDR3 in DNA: TGTGCCAGCAGCGCCTCCGGGTACGAGCAGTACTTC. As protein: CASSASGYEQYF.

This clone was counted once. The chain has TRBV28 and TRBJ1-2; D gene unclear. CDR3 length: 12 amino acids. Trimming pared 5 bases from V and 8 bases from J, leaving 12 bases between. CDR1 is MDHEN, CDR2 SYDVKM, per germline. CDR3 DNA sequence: TGTGCCAGCAGTCCCCCAGTTAGAGGCTACACCTTC. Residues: CASSPPVRGYTF.

CDR3 protein: CASSLGLAGHEQFF. The CDR3 nucleotides are TGTGCCAGCAGCCTGGGACTAGCGGGACATGAGCAGTTCTTC. This sequence joins TRBV3-1 (or the pseudogene TRBV3-2) and TRBJ2-1, with 13 bases identical to TRBD2. V gave up 4 bases and J gave up 8 bases; unmatched junction bases: 2. The length of the CDR3 is 14 residues. The germline V gene encodes CDR1 LGHDT and CDR2 YNNKEL (reference sequence).

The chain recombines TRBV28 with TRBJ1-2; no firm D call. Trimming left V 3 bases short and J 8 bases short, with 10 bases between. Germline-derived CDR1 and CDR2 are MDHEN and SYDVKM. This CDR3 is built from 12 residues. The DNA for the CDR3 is TGTGCCAGCAGTTTTGGGCTGAGAGGCTACACCTTC. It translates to CASSFGLRGYTF.

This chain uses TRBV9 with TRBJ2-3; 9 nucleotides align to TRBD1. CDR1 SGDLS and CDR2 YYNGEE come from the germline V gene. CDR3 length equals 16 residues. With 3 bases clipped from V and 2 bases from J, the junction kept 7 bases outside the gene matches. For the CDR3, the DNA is TGTGCCAGCAGCGGACGGGGGACAGGGACCACAGATACGCAGTATTTT. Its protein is CASSGRGTGTTDTQYF.